A selection of T cell receptor beta chains follows, all from one sample in a study of beta chain features in type 1 diabetes. The data were produced by immunoSEQ multiplex PCR, yet TCRdb's version contains in-frame clones alone and is incomplete. The sample includes about 900,000 clones, roughly 17% of them seen just once. The sample consisted of naive CD4+ T cells from blood. The receptors shown here come from a woman in her late teens or twenties in good health. Both conserved end residues are part of each CDR3. D genes are given only for firm matches. Only some rows state a clone size, as once, few, many or a class for expanded clones.

d_call: -
j_call: TRBJ2-3
v_call: TRBV5-1
clone_size: -
cdr3_aa: CASSFTHREETQYF
cdr3_nt: TGCGCCAGCAGCTTCACTCACCGGGAAGAAACGCAGTATTTT

d_call: -
j_call: TRBJ2-1
v_call: TRBV2
clone_size: -
cdr3_aa: CASLGPSGGSYNEQFF
cdr3_nt: TGTGCCAGCCTGGGACCCTCCGGGGGTTCCTACAATGAGCAGTTCTTC

d_call: -
j_call: TRBJ1-2
v_call: TRBV29-1
clone_size: -
cdr3_aa: CSVESAGPYGYTF
cdr3_nt: TGCAGCGTTGAATCGGCAGGACCTTATGGCTACACCTTC

d_call: TRBD2
j_call: TRBJ2-1
v_call: TRBV9
clone_size: -
cdr3_aa: CASSQGTSGRSSDEQFF
cdr3_nt: TGTGCCAGCAGTCAGGGGACTAGCGGGAGATCGAGCGATGAGCAGTTCTTC

d_call: -
j_call: TRBJ1-4
v_call: TRBV19
clone_size: -
cdr3_aa: CASSRRQTATNEKLFF
cdr3_nt: TGTGCCAGTAGTAGGCGGCAGACAGCAACTAATGAAAAACTGTTTTTT

d_call: TRBD1
j_call: TRBJ1-2
v_call: TRBV7-9
clone_size: -
cdr3_aa: CASSLGTGGGYTF
cdr3_nt: TGTGCCAGCAGCTTAGGGACAGGGGGCGGCTACACCTTC

d_call: -
j_call: TRBJ2-5
v_call: TRBV10-3
clone_size: few
cdr3_aa: CAIMAGEKETQYF
cdr3_nt: TGTGCCATCATGGCCGGGGAAAAAGAGACCCAGTACTTC

d_call: TRBD1
j_call: TRBJ2-2
v_call: TRBV4-3
clone_size: few
cdr3_aa: CASSRDTGGAFFTGELFF
cdr3_nt: TGCGCCAGCAGCCGAGATACAGGGGGCGCATTTTTCACCGGGGAGCTGTTTTTT

d_call: TRBD2
j_call: TRBJ2-2
v_call: TRBV9
clone_size: -
cdr3_aa: CASSITSAPGELFF
cdr3_nt: TGTGCCAGCAGCATTACTAGCGCCCCCGGGGAGCTGTTTTTT

d_call: TRBD1
j_call: TRBJ2-1
v_call: TRBV7-3
clone_size: -
cdr3_aa: CASSFQGQRNEQFF
cdr3_nt: TGTGCCAGCAGCTTCCAGGGACAGCGTAATGAGCAGTTCTTC

d_call: -
j_call: TRBJ2-2
v_call: TRBV2
clone_size: few
cdr3_aa: CASSEHQLGTGELFF
cdr3_nt: TGTGCCAGCAGTGAGCACCAGCTGGGCACCGGGGAGCTGTTTTTT

d_call: TRBD1
j_call: TRBJ2-1
v_call: TRBV5-1
clone_size: few
cdr3_aa: CASSLAGTGVYEQFF
cdr3_nt: TGCGCCAGCAGCTTGGCCGGGACAGGGGTATATGAGCAGTTCTTC

d_call: -
j_call: TRBJ1-2
v_call: TRBV29-1
clone_size: -
cdr3_aa: CSVSTSLNYGYTF
cdr3_nt: TGCAGCGTTTCAACGAGCCTTAACTATGGCTACACCTTC

d_call: -
j_call: TRBJ1-1
v_call: TRBV5-4
clone_size: few
cdr3_aa: CASSLVTNTEAFF
cdr3_nt: TGTGCCAGCAGCTTGGTAACGAACACTGAAGCTTTCTTT

d_call: -
j_call: TRBJ2-2
v_call: TRBV10-2
clone_size: -
cdr3_aa: CASRTRTGELFF
cdr3_nt: TGCGCCAGCAGAACTAGAACCGGGGAGCTGTTTTTT

d_call: -
j_call: TRBJ1-1
v_call: TRBV13
clone_size: few
cdr3_aa: CASSSRYAEAFF
cdr3_nt: TGTGCCAGCAGCTCAAGATACGCTGAAGCTTTCTTT

d_call: -
j_call: TRBJ1-2
v_call: TRBV7-9
clone_size: few
cdr3_aa: CASSSSQIYGYTF
cdr3_nt: TGTGCCAGCAGCTCCTCCCAAATTTATGGCTACACCTTC

d_call: -
j_call: TRBJ2-7
v_call: TRBV6-5
clone_size: -
cdr3_aa: CASRYPPRSYEQYF
cdr3_nt: TGTGCCAGCAGGTATCCACCCCGCTCCTACGAGCAGTACTTC

d_call: TRBD2
j_call: TRBJ2-3
v_call: TRBV18
clone_size: few
cdr3_aa: CASSPMTSGSEDTQYF
cdr3_nt: TGTGCCAGCTCACCAATGACTAGCGGGAGCGAAGATACGCAGTATTTT

d_call: -
j_call: TRBJ1-5
v_call: TRBV28
clone_size: once
cdr3_aa: CASSYWGLYSNQPQHF
cdr3_nt: TGTGCCAGCAGTTACTGGGGCCTATATAGCAATCAGCCCCAGCATTTT

d_call: TRBD2
j_call: TRBJ2-1
v_call: TRBV5-4
clone_size: -
cdr3_aa: CASSLGGTIGYNEQFF
cdr3_nt: TGTGCCAGCAGCTTGGGCGGGACTATAGGCTACAATGAGCAGTTCTTC

d_call: -
j_call: TRBJ2-3
v_call: TRBV5-5
clone_size: few
cdr3_aa: CASSTRRTPTDTQYF
cdr3_nt: TGTGCCAGCAGCACACGTCGTACCCCGACAGATACGCAGTATTTT

d_call: -
j_call: TRBJ1-1
v_call: TRBV7-2
clone_size: few
cdr3_aa: CASSSSGSLSAEAFF
cdr3_nt: TGTGCCAGCAGCTCGTCAGGGAGTTTAAGTGCTGAAGCTTTCTTT

d_call: TRBD1
j_call: TRBJ2-1
v_call: TRBV18
clone_size: -
cdr3_aa: CASSPPGQGFILEFF
cdr3_nt: TGTGCCAGCTCACCACCGGGACAGGGGTTTATATTGGAGTTCTTC

d_call: -
j_call: TRBJ1-4
v_call: TRBV27
clone_size: few
cdr3_aa: CASYPRGRQRTNEKLFF
cdr3_nt: TGTGCCAGCTATCCTAGGGGACGCCAACGGACTAATGAAAAACTGTTTTTT

d_call: TRBD2
j_call: TRBJ2-7
v_call: TRBV5-4
clone_size: -
cdr3_aa: CASGEAAGVDYEQYF
cdr3_nt: TGTGCCAGCGGGGAGGCAGCGGGAGTAGACTACGAGCAGTACTTC

d_call: -
j_call: TRBJ2-7
v_call: TRBV12-1
clone_size: few
cdr3_aa: CASSFAAQSYEQYF
cdr3_nt: TGTGCCAGCAGCTTCGCCGCCCAGAGCTACGAGCAGTACTTC

d_call: TRBD2
j_call: TRBJ2-2
v_call: TRBV28
clone_size: few
cdr3_aa: CASSLLAGGSGELFF
cdr3_nt: TGTGCCAGCAGTCTACTAGCGGGCGGATCCGGGGAGCTGTTTTTT

d_call: -
j_call: TRBJ1-4
v_call: TRBV7-2
clone_size: -
cdr3_aa: CASSPDLGRNEKLFF
cdr3_nt: TGTGCCAGCAGCCCCGACCTCGGGAGAAATGAAAAACTGTTTTTT

d_call: -
j_call: TRBJ2-7
v_call: TRBV4-1
clone_size: -
cdr3_aa: CASSPGGTAPLIEQYF
cdr3_nt: TGCGCCAGCAGCCCGGGAGGGACAGCTCCCCTCATCGAGCAGTACTTC

d_call: -
j_call: TRBJ2-7
v_call: TRBV28
clone_size: few
cdr3_aa: CASSYGDYEQYF
cdr3_nt: TGTGCCAGCAGTTACGGGGACTACGAGCAGTACTTC

d_call: -
j_call: TRBJ2-7
v_call: TRBV28
clone_size: few
cdr3_aa: CASSFLGRTYEQYF
cdr3_nt: TGTGCCAGCAGTTTCCTAGGCAGGACCTACGAGCAGTACTTC

d_call: -
j_call: TRBJ1-2
v_call: TRBV5-4
clone_size: -
cdr3_aa: CASSPDPIANYGYTF
cdr3_nt: TGTGCCAGCAGCCCAGACCCGATAGCTAACTATGGCTACACCTTC

d_call: -
j_call: TRBJ2-2
v_call: TRBV5-1
clone_size: few
cdr3_aa: CASSRGASRTGELFF
cdr3_nt: TGCGCCAGCAGCCGGGGGGCAAGTAGGACCGGGGAGCTGTTTTTT

d_call: -
j_call: TRBJ1-3
v_call: TRBV7-9
clone_size: -
cdr3_aa: CASSQQAPTGNTIYF
cdr3_nt: TGTGCCAGCAGCCAACAGGCGCCGACTGGAAACACCATATATTTT

d_call: -
j_call: TRBJ2-5
v_call: TRBV7-8
clone_size: -
cdr3_aa: CASSFVSRQETQYF
cdr3_nt: TGTGCCAGCAGCTTCGTGAGTAGGCAAGAGACCCAGTACTTC

d_call: TRBD1
j_call: TRBJ1-4
v_call: TRBV5-1
clone_size: -
cdr3_aa: CASSLFSGQGGNEKLFF
cdr3_nt: TGCGCCAGCAGCTTGTTCTCGGGACAGGGAGGCAATGAAAAACTGTTTTTT

d_call: -
j_call: TRBJ2-3
v_call: TRBV5-1
clone_size: -
cdr3_aa: CASRPGYTDTQYF
cdr3_nt: TGCGCCAGCAGACCCGGCTACACAGATACGCAGTATTTT

d_call: -
j_call: TRBJ2-1
v_call: TRBV28
clone_size: -
cdr3_aa: CASIKRYPYNEQFF
cdr3_nt: TGTGCCAGCATTAAGAGGTACCCCTACAATGAGCAGTTCTTC

d_call: TRBD2
j_call: TRBJ2-1
v_call: TRBV2
clone_size: few
cdr3_aa: CASSPGSGGYNEQFF
cdr3_nt: TGTGCCAGCTCCCCGGGCTCGGGGGGATACAATGAGCAGTTCTTC

d_call: TRBD2
j_call: TRBJ2-3
v_call: TRBV18
clone_size: -
cdr3_aa: CASSLGLAALGDTQYF
cdr3_nt: TGTGCCAGCTCGCTTGGACTAGCCGCTTTAGGGGATACGCAGTATTTT

d_call: TRBD2
j_call: TRBJ2-3
v_call: TRBV25-1
clone_size: -
cdr3_aa: CASSDAGVTDTQYF
cdr3_nt: TGTGCCAGCAGTGACGCGGGGGTCACAGATACGCAGTATTTT

d_call: TRBD2
j_call: TRBJ2-3
v_call: TRBV10-3
clone_size: few
cdr3_aa: CARGLAGDSTDTQYF
cdr3_nt: TGTGCCAGAGGACTAGCGGGGGATAGCACAGATACGCAGTATTTT